This TCR beta chain was captured by sequencing in a study of early T cells in non-severe SARS-CoV-2 infection. Overall study: From unsorted whole blood, bulk RNA was sequenced, and the chains remained unpaired. Overall study findings and caveats: The VDJdb matching leaned toward anti-spike CD8 responses and overlooked private and CD4 specificities.

Individual cDNA molecules carried attached unique molecular identifiers. TCRdb reprocessed the 5' RACE reads via MiXCR and lists one record per CDR3 protein. The sample has 55,000 to 75,000 distinct CDR3 sequences; 9% to 15% are singletons. Germline loops: CDR1 SQVTM, CDR2 ANQGSEA. CDR3 length: 14 amino acids. V gave up 6 bases and J gave up 2 bases; unmatched junction bases: 6. Points on this clonotype: As yet, its antigen is unknown.

The receptor was derived from an adult who was a healthcare worker with PCR-confirmed SARS-CoV-2 infection or an uninfected control (not recorded which). The sample comprised whole blood. The V gene is TRBV29-1, the J gene TRBJ2-3; TRBD2 matches 9 bases. CDR3 region: CSVFLAGITDTQYF. CDR3 DNA sequence: TGCAGCGTCTTTCTAGCGGGGATCACAGATACGCAGTATTTT.